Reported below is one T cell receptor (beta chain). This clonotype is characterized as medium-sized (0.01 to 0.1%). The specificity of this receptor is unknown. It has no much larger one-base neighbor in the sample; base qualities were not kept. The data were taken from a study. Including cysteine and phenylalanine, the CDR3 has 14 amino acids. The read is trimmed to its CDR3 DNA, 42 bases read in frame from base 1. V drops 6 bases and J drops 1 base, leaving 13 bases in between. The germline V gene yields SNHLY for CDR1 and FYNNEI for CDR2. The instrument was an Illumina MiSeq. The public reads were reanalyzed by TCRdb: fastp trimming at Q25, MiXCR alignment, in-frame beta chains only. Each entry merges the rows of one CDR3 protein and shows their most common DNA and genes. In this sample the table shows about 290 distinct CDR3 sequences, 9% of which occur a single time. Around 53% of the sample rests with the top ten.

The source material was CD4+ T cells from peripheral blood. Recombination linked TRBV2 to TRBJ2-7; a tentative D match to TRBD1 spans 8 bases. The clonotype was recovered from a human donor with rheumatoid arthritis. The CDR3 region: CASRQGGLSYEQYF. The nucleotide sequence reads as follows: TGTGCCAGCAGACAGGGGGGACTATCCTACGAGCAGTACTTC.